This T cell receptor beta chain originates from a study of human T cells and chemical hapten exposure. There are a few counts of this clonotype. Germline and junction disagree at one end, which may indicate a read error. Time point noted: pre-sensitization, week 0. Indicated treatment: therapeutic diphenylcyclopropenone sensitization with weekly scalp DPC. Blood collection happened ahead of applying each patch test. TCRdb analysed the RACE reads with MiXCR anew, one entry per CDR3 protein. The table records 180,000 or so distinct CDR3 sequences, around 30% of them present only once. CDR1 is SGHAT, CDR2 FQDESV, per germline (reference sequence). This CDR3 is built from 14 residues.

The origin of this receptor is a woman between 25 and 40 years old with alopecia areata. Some clones in this sample may be carry-over from other donors' samples. The input for sequencing was whole blood, taken in connection with sensitization to the hapten diphenylcyclopropenone (DPC). The chain combines TRBV11-1 with TRBJ2-5; 7 bases match TRBD2. In nucleotides, the CDR3 is TGTGCCAGCAGCCTAGCGGTTCACCAAGAGACCCAGTACTTC. Protein sequence: CASSLAVHQETQYF. Complete variable domain (other parts from reference TRBV11-1 and TRBJ2-5): EAEVAQSPRYKITEKSQAVAFWCDPISGHATLYWYRQILGQGPELLVQFQDESVVDDSQLPKDRFSAERLKGVDSTLKIQPAELGDSAMYLCASSLAVHQETQYFGPGTRLLVL.